Presented here are 28 T cell receptor beta chains from one specimen sequenced in a study of shared clonotypes between healthy human individuals. Only in-frame clones appear in the TCRdb table, and some are missing; sequencing was by immunoSEQ multiplex PCR. This table holds 2 million to 2.5 million clones, under 97% found once. Sequences were obtained from naive CD4+ T cells sorted from blood. Documented subset: CD45RA+ positively selected. These receptors originate from a man between 18 and 29 years old in good health.

The rearrangement links TRBV6-5 to TRBJ2-1; TRBD2 aligns across 9 bases. V was clipped by 6 bases and J by 10 bases; unmatched bases: 7. Looked up from germline, CDR1 is MNHEY and CDR2 is SVGAGI. The CDR3 has 13 residues. The CDR3 is CASSQGLAVEQFF. The DNA of the CDR3 is TGTGCCAGCAGCCAGGGACTAGCAGTAGAGCAGTTCTTC.

The chain has TRBV30 and TRBJ2-5, with D unresolved. CDR3 size: 13 residues. V was pared by 2 bases and J by 5 bases, with 12 bases between. Germline loops: CDR1 GTSNPN, CDR2 SVGIG (reference sequence). CDR3 in amino acids: CAWSRWLMETQYF. The CDR3 DNA reads as TGTGCCTGGAGTCGGTGGTTGATGGAGACCCAGTACTTC.

The chain joins TRBV10-2 to TRBJ2-7; 10 bases line up with TRBD2. The CDR3 consists of 16 residues. CDR1 is WSHSY and CDR2 is SAAADI in the germline V gene. V shed 2 bases, J shed 7 bases, and the junction held 11 bases outside the gene matches. The CDR3 DNA reads as TGCGCCAGCAGTGAGAGGGGAGCGGGAGGGCCGATTGAGCAGTACTTC. As protein: CASSERGAGGPIEQYF.

J is TRBJ1-1 and V is TRBV5-1; possibly TRBD1 for D (6 bases). The CDR3 runs to 15 residues. Germline loops: CDR1 SGHRS, CDR2 YFSETQ. V lost 0 bases and J lost 8, with 17 bases in between. In nucleotides, the CDR3 is TGCGCCAGCAGCTTGGCCCCGGGAACCGGGACAGAAGCTTTCTTT. This sequence encodes CASSLAPGTGTEAFF. The variable domain in full, completed from reference TRBV5-1 and TRBJ1-1, reads KAGVTQTPRYLIKTRGQQVTLSCSPISGHRSVSWYQQTPGQGLQFLFEYFSETQRNKGNFPGRFSGRQFSNSRSEMNVSTLELGDSALYLCASSLAPGTGTEAFFGQGTRLTVV.

The chain couples TRBV7-2 to TRBJ1-6, with D unclear. Trimming removed 4 bases at V and 0 bases at J, with 7 bases between. This CDR3 spans 15 amino acids. Per the germline V gene, CDR1 is SGHTA and CDR2 is FQGNSA. In nucleotides, the CDR3 is TGTGCCAGCAGCTCCCGGAGCTCCTATAATTCACCCCTCCACTTT. It encodes CASSSRSSYNSPLHF.

The chain couples TRBV7-3 to TRBJ2-3; no clear D gene. V was shortened by 5 bases and J by 2 bases, with 8 bases between the two germline ends. Germline CDR1 reads SGHTA; CDR2 reads FQGTGA. CDR3 size: 13 residues. The CDR3 nucleotides are TGTGCCAGCAGCCTTAACCCCACAGATACGCAGTATTTT. This translates into CASSLNPTDTQYF. The full variable domain, rest sourced from reference TRBV7-3 and TRBJ2-3, is GAGVSQTPSNKVTEKGKYVELRCDPISGHTALYWYRQSLGQGPEFLIYFQGTGAADDSGLPNDRFFAVRPEGSVSTLKIQRTERGDSAVYLCASSLNPTDTQYFGPGTRLTVL.

CDR3 protein: CASRPPPGQQAYEQYF. CDR3 bases: TGTGCCAGCAGACCCCCTCCGGGACAGCAAGCCTACGAGCAGTACTTC. The J gene is TRBJ2-7, the V gene TRBV28; 7 nucleotides agree with TRBD1. The junction had 13 bases not matched to a gene; V was cut back by 6 bases and J by 2 bases. Looked up from germline, CDR1 is MDHEN and CDR2 is SYDVKM. The CDR3 is 16 amino acids.

The rearrangement joins TRBV18 to TRBJ1-5; 9 positions agree with TRBD1. The V gene end was trimmed by 6 bases and the J gene end by 6 bases; junction bases not matched to a gene: 6. The CDR3 is made up of 14 amino acids. The germline V gene encodes CDR1 KGHSH and CDR2 LQKENI. The chain's CDR3 is CASSRDRDGQPQHF. As DNA, the CDR3 is TGTGCCAGCTCCCGGGACAGGGACGGTCAGCCCCAGCATTTT. The full variable domain, its missing parts supplied by reference TRBV18 and TRBJ1-5, is NAGVMQNPRHLVRRRGQEARLRCSPMKGHSHVYWYRQLPEEGLKFMVYLQKENIIDESGMPKERFSAEFPKEGPSILRIQQVVRGDSAAYFCASSRDRDGQPQHFGDGTRLSIL.

This clone has a single count. This chain joins TRBV6-1 and TRBJ2-5, with 8 bases lining up with TRBD2. V shed 8 bases, J shed 5 bases, and the junction held 13 bases outside the gene matches. This CDR3 comprises 15 residues. Germline lookup yields CDR1 MNHNS and CDR2 SASEGT. Written as DNA, the CDR3 is TGTGCCAGCTACACACCGGGGACTAGGGGGGAGACCCAGTACTTC. Translating gives CASYTPGTRGETQYF.

CDR3 in DNA: TGTGCCAGCAGCCGAGATGACGAGCAGTACTTC. It yields the protein CASSRDDEQYF. The J gene is TRBJ2-7, the V gene TRBV5-6, with D unclear. This CDR3 region has 11 residues. Germline loops: CDR1 SGHDT, CDR2 YYEEEE. V was pared by 4 bases and J by 5 bases, with 7 bases between.

The chain carries TRBV30 and TRBJ1-2, with D uncertain. V dropped 6 bases and J dropped 8 bases, with 4 bases sitting between them. This CDR3 spans 8 amino acids. The germline gives CDR1 GTSNPN, CDR2 SVGIG (reference sequence). DNA for the CDR3: TGTGCCTGTACAGGCTACACCTTC. Translated: CACTGYTF.

The rearrangement links TRBV18 to TRBJ2-1, with 9 positions matching TRBD2. With 5 bases clipped from V and 3 bases from J, the junction kept 2 bases outside the gene matches. Germline CDR1 KGHSH, CDR2 LQKENI. The CDR3 is 14 amino acids. The CDR3 nucleotides are TGTGCCAGCTCAAGGACTAGCGTCTACAATGAGCAGTTCTTC. Translation: CASSRTSVYNEQFF.

The chain couples TRBV15 to TRBJ2-7; D gene unclear. Trimming stripped 2 bases from V and 3 bases from J, with 20 bases between. Germline V gives CDR1 LNHNV, CDR2 YYDKDF (reference sequence). The CDR3 covers 17 residues. CDR3 DNA sequence: TGTGCCACCAGCAGATATTGGCCGGGTACCAAGATCTACGAGCAGTACTTC. Amino acid sequence: CATSRYWPGTKIYEQYF.

The rearrangement links TRBV5-4 to TRBJ1-6; TRBD1 is a possible D gene (6 bases). Trimming took off 1 base at V and 8 bases at J, with 16 bases between the two ends. Germline values: CDR1 SGHNT, CDR2 YYREEE (reference sequence). The CDR3 has 16 amino acids. The CDR3 sequence is CASSLRTASRDSPLHF. The CDR3 DNA sequence: TGTGCCAGCAGCTTGCGGACAGCCTCTAGGGATTCACCCCTCCACTTT.

The chain is built from TRBV28 and TRBJ2-4, with TRBD2 matching 8 bases. The CDR3 has 13 amino acids. Germline V gives CDR1 MDHEN, CDR2 SYDVKM. V gave up 3 bases and J gave up 16 bases; unmatched junction bases: 11. The CDR3 sequence is CASSLGHGGAFYF. DNA for the CDR3: TGTGCCAGCAGTTTGGGCCACGGGGGGGCCTTTTACTTC.

The chain employs TRBV9 and TRBJ1-2; D is uncertain. The CDR3 has 14 residues. The V gene's germline CDR1 is SGDLS and CDR2 YYNGEE. V was clipped by 7 bases and J by 7 bases, with 20 bases between them. CDR3 in DNA: TGTGCCAGCCCCCTCCCAGGCAGGCCCAGTGGCTACACCTTC. The encoded protein is CASPLPGRPSGYTF.

V is TRBV5-6 and J is TRBJ2-3; D perhaps matches TRBD2 (6 bases). V lost 5 bases and J lost 5, with 15 bases in between. CDR3 length equals 14 residues. Germline CDR1 and CDR2: SGHDT and YYEEEE. CDR3 sequence reads: CASSGGTIGDTQYF. CDR3 coding DNA: TGTGCCAGCAGTGGGGGGACCATCGGAGATACGCAGTATTTT. Filled out from reference TRBV5-6 and TRBJ2-3, the complete variable domain reads DAGVTQSPTHLIKTRGQQVTLRCSPKSGHDTVSWYQQALGQGPQFIFQYYEEEERQRGNFPDRFSGHQFPNYSSELNVNALLLGDSALYLCASSGGTIGDTQYFGPGTRLTVL.

This clone was observed a single time. The rearrangement joins TRBV4-1 to TRBJ2-7, with D unclear. Trimming took off 1 base at V and 2 bases at J, with 12 bases between the two ends. The CDR3 contains 15 residues. Per the germline V gene, CDR1 is MGHRA and CDR2 is YSYEKL. CDR3 amino acids: CASSQAEAVTYEQYF. For the CDR3, the DNA is TGCGCCAGCAGCCAAGCCGAGGCGGTTACCTACGAGCAGTACTTC.

This chain joins TRBV19 and TRBJ1-3; D ambiguous. This CDR3 region has 15 residues. V lost 4 bases and J 1 base, leaving 11 bases between the germline ends. Per germline, CDR1 LNHDA and CDR2 SQIVND (reference sequence). CDR3 loop: CASSTQGRSGNTIYF. The CDR3 coding sequence is TGTGCCAGTAGTACTCAAGGGAGATCTGGAAACACCATATATTTT.

The chain employs TRBV19 and TRBJ2-7; 10 positions agree with TRBD1. The germline gives CDR1 LNHDA, CDR2 SQIVND (reference sequence). This CDR3 contains 16 residues. V trimming: 4 bases; J trimming: 3 bases; junction bases outside the gene matches: 9. As DNA, the CDR3 is TGTGCCAGTAGTACCATTGACAGGGGGCTTTTCTACGAGCAGTACTTC. It encodes CASSTIDRGLFYEQYF.

The chain is built from TRBV5-8 and TRBJ2-5; D possibly corresponds to TRBD2 (5 bases). Germline V gene lookup returns CDR1 SGHTS and CDR2 YDEGEE. The length of the CDR3 is 14 residues. V shed 2 bases and J shed 5 bases, with 13 bases lying between them. The CDR3 loop is CASSFRGEMETQYF. CDR3 DNA sequence: TGTGCCAGCAGCTTTCGGGGAGAAATGGAGACCCAGTACTTC.

The genes are TRBV2 and TRBJ2-5, with 12 bases matching TRBD2. CDR1 SNHLY and CDR2 FYNNEI come from the germline V gene. J gave up 2 bases and V 7 bases, and 5 bases lay outside the gene matches. CDR3 length: 15 residues. The CDR3 sequence: CASTGTSGFQETQYF. CDR3 in DNA: TGTGCCAGCACGGGGACTAGCGGGTTTCAAGAGACCCAGTACTTC.

A remark on this clone: Distinct nucleotide sequences in the sample also encode this CDR3. The rearrangement joins TRBV11-3 to TRBJ2-5; D might be TRBD1 or TRBD2, each matching 5 bases. Deletions cut 3 bases from V and 1 base from J, with 6 bases between. The CDR3 sequence is 13 residues long. The germline V gene has CDR1 SGHNT and CDR2 YENEEA. In nucleotides, the CDR3 is TGTGCCAGCAGCTTGGGGGTCCAAGAGACCCAGTACTTC. This gives the protein CASSLGVQETQYF.

The CDR3 spells CASSIQTGVRETQYF. For the CDR3, the DNA is TGTGCCAGCAGTATCCAAACAGGGGTACGGGAGACCCAGTACTTC. The chain joins TRBV28 to TRBJ2-5, with TRBD1 identical over 7 bases. V shed 5 bases, J shed 5 bases, and the junction held 11 bases outside the gene matches. CDR1 and CDR2 (germline): MDHEN, SYDVKM. CDR3 size: 15 residues.

With respect to this clone: Other DNA sequences in this sample translate to the same CDR3. CDR3 sequence: CASSLGMNTEAFF. As DNA, the CDR3 is TGTGCCAGCAGCCTGGGCATGAACACTGAAGCTTTCTTT. This chain connects TRBV11-2 to TRBJ1-1; unclear D gene. This CDR3 spans 13 amino acids. Trimming pared 5 bases from V and 0 bases from J, leaving 7 bases between. Germline V gene lookup returns CDR1 SGHAT and CDR2 FQNNGV.

V usage is TRBV6-1 and J usage is TRBJ2-2; 8 bases agree with TRBD2. The germline gives CDR1 MNHNS, CDR2 SASEGT. The CDR3 has 18 amino acids. Trimming took 0 bases from V and 3 from J; bases not matched to a gene: 9. The CDR3 protein is CASSEAFSGGADTGELFF. The CDR3 region has the DNA TGTGCCAGCAGTGAAGCGTTTTCGGGAGGGGCTGACACCGGGGAGCTGTTTTTT.

The chain carries TRBV9 and TRBJ2-3, with a weak D call TRBD1 (6 bases). Germline V CDR1 and CDR2: SGDLS, YYNGEE. The CDR3 totals 17 residues. Trimming took off 4 bases at V and 0 bases at J, with 18 bases between the two ends. This CDR3 reads CASSSTTRGGSTDTQYF. CDR3 in DNA: TGTGCCAGCAGCTCTACCACCAGGGGCGGGAGCACAGATACGCAGTATTTT.

The rearrangement uses TRBV7-9 and TRBJ1-6; TRBD1 matches at 7 bases. Trimming took 1 base from V and 9 from J; bases not matched to a gene: 9. Germline-derived CDR1 and CDR2 are SEHNR and FQNEAQ (reference sequence). CDR3 size: 16 residues. Written as DNA, the CDR3 is TGTGCCAGCAGCTTAGTTGGCCAGGGGGGGATTTCACCCCTCCACTTT. Encoded protein: CASSLVGQGGISPLHF.